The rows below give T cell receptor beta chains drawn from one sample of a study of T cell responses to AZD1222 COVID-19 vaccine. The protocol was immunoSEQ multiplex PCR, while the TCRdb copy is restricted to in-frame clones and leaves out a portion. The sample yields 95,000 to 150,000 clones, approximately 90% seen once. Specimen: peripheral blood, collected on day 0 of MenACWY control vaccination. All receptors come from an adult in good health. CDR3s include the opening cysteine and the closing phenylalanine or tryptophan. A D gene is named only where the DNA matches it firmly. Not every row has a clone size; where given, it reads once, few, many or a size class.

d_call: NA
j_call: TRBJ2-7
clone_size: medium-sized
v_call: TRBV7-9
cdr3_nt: TGTGCCAGCAGCCCAATTATTGGGGGGTACGAGCAGTACTTC
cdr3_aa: CASSPIIGGYEQYF

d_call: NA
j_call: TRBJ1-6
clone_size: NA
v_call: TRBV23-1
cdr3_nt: TGCGCCAGCAGTCAAGGGCGGCAGGGTTTTTCACCCCTCCACTTT
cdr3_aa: CASSQGRQGFSPLHF

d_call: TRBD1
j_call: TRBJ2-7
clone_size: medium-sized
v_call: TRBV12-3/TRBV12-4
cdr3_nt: TGTGCCAGCAGCAGTACGCAGGGGGCGCAGCAGTACTTC
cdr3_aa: CASSSTQGAQQYF

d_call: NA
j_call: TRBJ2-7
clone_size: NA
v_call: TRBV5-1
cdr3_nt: TGCGCCAGCAGCTTGTCGCCGCGTACCGAGTTGCTCGAGCAGTACTTC
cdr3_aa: CASSLSPRTELLEQYF

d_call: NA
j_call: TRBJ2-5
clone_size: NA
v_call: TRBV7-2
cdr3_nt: TGTGCCAGCAGCTTAGGCGTCCGGGAGACCCAGTACTTC
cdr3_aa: CASSLGVRETQYF

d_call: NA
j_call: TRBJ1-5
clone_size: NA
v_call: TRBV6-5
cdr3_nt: TGTGCCAGCAGGAGGACAGATTCTAATCAGCCCCAGCATTTT
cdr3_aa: CASRRTDSNQPQHF

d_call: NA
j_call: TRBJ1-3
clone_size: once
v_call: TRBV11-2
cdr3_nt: TGTGCCAGCAGCTTAGTAGGCCCTGTAGACACCATATATTTT
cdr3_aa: CASSLVGPVDTIYF

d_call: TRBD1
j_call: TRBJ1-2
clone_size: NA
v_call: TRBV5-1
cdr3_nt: TGCGCCAGCAGCTTAGGACAGGGGGAGGGCTACACCTTC
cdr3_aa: CASSLGQGEGYTF

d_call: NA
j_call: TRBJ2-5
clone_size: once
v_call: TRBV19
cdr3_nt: TGTGCCAGTAGTATCATAGCAGGGGGGCACCAAGAGACCCAGTACTTC
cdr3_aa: CASSIIAGGHQETQYF

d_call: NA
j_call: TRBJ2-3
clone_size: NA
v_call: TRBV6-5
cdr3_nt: TGTGCCAGCAGTTACTCTTCCGCAGATACGCAGTATTTT
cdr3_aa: CASSYSSADTQYF

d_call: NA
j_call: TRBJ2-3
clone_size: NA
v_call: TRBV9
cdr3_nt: TGTGCCAGCAGCCAATATCACACAGATACGCAGTATTTT
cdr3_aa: CASSQYHTDTQYF

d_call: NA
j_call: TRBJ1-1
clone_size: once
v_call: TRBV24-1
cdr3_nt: TGTGCCACCAGTGATTCCTCGATGGGTACTGAAGCTTTCTTT
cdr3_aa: CATSDSSMGTEAFF

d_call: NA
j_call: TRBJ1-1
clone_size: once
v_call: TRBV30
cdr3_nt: TGTGCCTGGAGTGTACGTAGGGGGAACACTGAAGCTTTCTTT
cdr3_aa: CAWSVRRGNTEAFF

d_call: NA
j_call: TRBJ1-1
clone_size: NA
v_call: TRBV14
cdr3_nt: TGTGCCAGCAGCCTAGGGATAAACACTGAAGCTTTCTTT
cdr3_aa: CASSLGINTEAFF

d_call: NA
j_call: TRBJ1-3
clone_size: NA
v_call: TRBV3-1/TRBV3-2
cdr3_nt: TGTGCCAGCAGTCTGACCAGAGGGGAAAACACCATATATTTT
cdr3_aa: CASSLTRGENTIYF

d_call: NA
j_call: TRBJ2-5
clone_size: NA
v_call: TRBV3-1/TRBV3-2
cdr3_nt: TGTGCCAGAGTGATGGAGACCCAGTACTTC
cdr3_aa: CARVMETQYF

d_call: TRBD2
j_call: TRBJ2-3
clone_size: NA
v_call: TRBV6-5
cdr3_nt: TGTGCCAGCAGACGGACGACTAGCTCAGATACGCAGTATTTT
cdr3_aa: CASRRTTSSDTQYF

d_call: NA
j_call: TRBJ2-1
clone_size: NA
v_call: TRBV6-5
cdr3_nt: TGTGCCAGCAGCTACAAGGACAGCCGTTACAATGAGCAGTTCTTC
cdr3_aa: CASSYKDSRYNEQFF

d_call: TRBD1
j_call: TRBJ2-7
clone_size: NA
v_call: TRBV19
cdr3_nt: TGTGCCAGTAGTCCGGGACAGGGGGCTGGAGAGCAGTACTTC
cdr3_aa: CASSPGQGAGEQYF

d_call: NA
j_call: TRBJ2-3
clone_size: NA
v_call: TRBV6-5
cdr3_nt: TGTGCCAGCAGCGGAGCGCGAGATACGCAGTATTTT
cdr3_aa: CASSGARDTQYF

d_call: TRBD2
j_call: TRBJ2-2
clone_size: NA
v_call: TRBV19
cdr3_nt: TGTGCCAGTAGTATTAAGGCTAGCGGGAGTTGGGAGCTGTTTTTT
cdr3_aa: CASSIKASGSWELFF

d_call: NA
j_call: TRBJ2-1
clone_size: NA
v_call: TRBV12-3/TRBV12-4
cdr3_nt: TGTGCCAGCAGTGGGAATAACAATGAGCAGTTCTTC
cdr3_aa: CASSGNNNEQFF